Below, 27 T cell receptor beta chains from the same sample are listed, as sequenced in a study of graft-versus-host responses after intestinal transplantation. TCRdb's copy holds only in-frame clones and misses some; the assay was immunoSEQ multiplex PCR. This table has 50,000 to 55,000 clones, roughly 90% appearing once. These TCRs are of unknown antigen specificity. The source was unstimulated CD4+ T cells sorted from spleen or lymph node cells, collected before transplant. Receptors were obtained from a human donor who was the organ donor for an intestinal transplant.

The rearrangement joins TRBV30 to TRBJ2-1, with D maybe TRBD1 (6 bases). Germline V gene lookup returns CDR1 GTSNPN and CDR2 SVGIG (reference sequence). Trimming cost V 8 bases and J 4 bases, with 12 bases left between them. The CDR3 totals 12 residues. CDR3 DNA sequence: TGTGCCCAGGGGCAGGCGTACAATGAGCAGTTCTTC. It encodes CAQGQAYNEQFF.

The J gene is TRBJ2-3, the V gene TRBV2, with a weak D call TRBD2 (6 bases). CDR1 is SNHLY and CDR2 is FYNNEI in the germline V gene. V gave up 6 bases and J gave up 0 bases, with 19 bases separating them. The CDR3 runs to 17 residues. The CDR3 DNA reads TGTGCCAGCAGCATTATAGCGAGGAGGGGTAGCACAGATACGCAGTATTTT. Translation gives CASSIIARRGSTDTQYF.

The chain combines TRBV29-1 with TRBJ2-5; D gene unclear. Trimming took 3 bases from V and 3 from J, leaving 8 bases between them. The CDR3 is 12 residues long. The germline V gene has CDR1 SQVTM and CDR2 ANQGSEA. The CDR3 region has the DNA TGCAGCGTTGAGTACCAGGAAGAGACCCAGTACTTC. Translation: CSVEYQEETQYF.

The rearrangement joins TRBV6-1 to TRBJ1-5; D not certain. Germline V gene data show CDR1 as MNHNS and CDR2 as SASEGT. Between the trimmed V and J ends, which lost 4 bases and 4 bases, there was a span of 11 bases. The CDR3 totals 14 residues. CDR3: CASSVRAGNQPQHF. The CDR3 DNA reads as TGTGCCAGCAGTGTAAGAGCCGGGAATCAGCCCCAGCATTTT.

The chain links TRBV28 to TRBJ1-1; no firm D call. V was trimmed by 4 bases and J by 3 bases, leaving 9 bases between them. The length of the CDR3 is 13 residues. Germline V gives CDR1 MDHEN, CDR2 SYDVKM. The CDR3 DNA reads as TGTGCCAGCAGTTGGCGGACTGACACTGAAGCTTTCTTT. Translating gives CASSWRTDTEAFF.

The chain uses TRBV5-4 and TRBJ2-3; D is ambiguous. Trimming took off 0 bases at V and 0 bases at J, with 8 bases between the two ends. The germline gives CDR1 SGHNT, CDR2 YYREEE (reference sequence). The CDR3 covers 15 residues. The CDR3 sequence is CASSLGGVSTDTQYF. The CDR3 DNA reads TGTGCCAGCAGCTTGGGCGGCGTCAGCACAGATACGCAGTATTTT.

This clone was detected only once. V gene TRBV5-1 combines with J gene TRBJ2-1; TRBD1 matches 10 bases. This CDR3 comprises 16 residues. V gave up 1 base and J gave up 7 bases; unmatched junction bases: 8. Germline values: CDR1 SGHRS, CDR2 YFSETQ. The CDR3 region is CASSLTGQGSNNEQFF. DNA of the CDR3: TGCGCCAGCAGCTTGACGGGACAGGGGAGTAATAATGAGCAGTTCTTC.

The rearrangement links TRBV2 to TRBJ2-5, with TRBD1 as a possible D gene (6 bases). This CDR3 is 14 amino acids long. Germline V gene data show CDR1 as SNHLY and CDR2 as FYNNEI. V lost 9 bases to trimming and J lost 5 bases, with 19 bases between them. In DNA form, the CDR3 reads TGTGCCAGGGGGAAAGTACAGGGTTCCGAGACCCAGTACTTC. Protein sequence: CARGKVQGSETQYF.

CDR3 region: CASSKGQSGNQPQHF. The CDR3 DNA reads TGTGCCAGCTCAAAGGGACAGTCTGGCAATCAGCCCCAGCATTTT. This chain links TRBV18 with TRBJ1-5; 7 positions agree with TRBD1. Unmatched junction bases numbered 6, after V lost 5 bases and J lost 2 bases. This CDR3 is 15 amino acids long. CDR1 and CDR2 from the germline V gene are KGHSH and LQKENI.

The rearrangement links TRBV29-1 to TRBJ1-3, with no clear D. Germline CDR1 and CDR2: SQVTM and ANQGSEA. The CDR3 covers 12 residues. V was trimmed by 2 bases and J by 4 bases, leaving 6 bases between them. The CDR3 reads CSVETAGNTIYF. CDR3 nucleotides: TGCAGCGTTGAAACAGCCGGAAACACCATATATTTT.

This chain joins TRBV4-1 and TRBJ1-5; TRBD1 matches 7 bases. From germline, CDR1 is MGHRA and CDR2 YSYEKL. The V segment lost 0 bases and the J segment 6 bases; nucleotides outside the gene matches: 5. The CDR3 is made up of 15 amino acids. The CDR3 reads CASSQEWQGGQPQHF. Written as DNA, the CDR3 is TGCGCCAGCAGCCAAGAATGGCAGGGGGGTCAGCCCCAGCATTTT.

In DNA form, the CDR3 reads TGTGCCAGCAGTCTCATATTTGGGACACCGTCCAATGAGCAGTTCTTC. Encoded protein: CASSLIFGTPSNEQFF. The rearrangement joins TRBV27 to TRBJ2-1; tentative D call: TRBD1 (6 bases). The CDR3 has 16 residues. Deletions cut 5 bases from V and 6 bases from J, with 20 bases between. Germline CDR1 reads MNHEY; CDR2 reads SMNVEV (reference sequence).

CDR3 loop: CASSLAGTGLYEQYF. The CDR3, as DNA: TGTGCCAGCAGCTTGGCGGGGACAGGGCTCTACGAGCAGTACTTC. The chain links TRBV5-4 to TRBJ2-7, with TRBD1 matching 9 bases. This CDR3 region has 15 residues. The trim removed 0 bases at V and 3 bases at J, leaving 4 bases unmatched. Germline CDR1 and CDR2: SGHNT and YYREEE (reference sequence).

This chain uses TRBV11-2 with TRBJ2-7; D unresolved. The CDR3 has 14 residues. V was clipped by 0 bases and J by 5 bases, with 11 bases between them. In germline, CDR1 is SGHAT, CDR2 FQNNGV. This chain's CDR3 is CASSLERNSDEQYF. The CDR3 DNA follows: TGTGCCAGCAGCTTAGAAAGGAACAGTGACGAGCAGTACTTC.

The chain couples TRBV10-3 to TRBJ2-7, with D tentatively TRBD1 (6 bases). V was cut by 2 bases and J by 2 bases, with 13 bases left in between. The CDR3 runs 15 residues. CDR1 is ENHRY and CDR2 is SYGVKD in the germline V gene. The CDR3 DNA reads TGTGCCATCAGTGAGCGGCTGGACAGCCCCTACGAGCAGTACTTC. Protein product: CAISERLDSPYEQYF.

CDR3 nucleotides: TGTGCCAGCAGCTTAACAGGATACTATGGCTACACCTTC. This gives the protein CASSLTGYYGYTF. The chain links TRBV11-2 to TRBJ1-2; D possibly corresponds to TRBD1 (5 bases). Trimming left V 2 bases short and J 3 bases short, with 7 bases between. The germline gives CDR1 SGHAT, CDR2 FQNNGV. The CDR3 spans 13 residues.

The sample holds one count of this clone. V and J are TRBV18 and TRBJ2-1, with 7 bases matching TRBD2. This CDR3 region has 14 residues. V lost 8 bases and J lost 3; bases outside the gene matches: 7. CDR1 is KGHSH and CDR2 is LQKENI in the germline V gene. The CDR3 reads CASAGTTIYNEQFF. The CDR3 bases are TGTGCCAGCGCCGGGACTACCATCTACAATGAGCAGTTCTTC. The full variable domain, with the rest looked up from reference TRBV18 and TRBJ2-1, is NAGVMQNPRHLVRRRGQEARLRCSPMKGHSHVYWYRQLPEEGLKFMVYLQKENIIDESGMPKERFSAEFPKEGPSILRIQQVVRGDSAAYFCASAGTTIYNEQFFGPGTRLTVL.

This clone turned up a few times. The rearrangement uses TRBV6-5 and TRBJ2-7; D is possibly TRBD1 (5 bases). The CDR3 spans 14 residues. Germline V gene data show CDR1 as MNHEY and CDR2 as SVGAGI. Trimming took off 2 bases at V and 4 bases at J, with 12 bases between the two ends. The CDR3 is CASSYGAAPYEQYF. The CDR3 DNA reads TGTGCCAGCAGTTACGGGGCGGCCCCGTACGAGCAGTACTTC.

For the CDR3, the DNA is TGTGCCAGCAGTTACAGGGGAGGTCAGGCGGGAGGCTACACCTTC. It codes for CASSYRGGQAGGYTF. V usage is TRBV6-6 and J usage is TRBJ1-2; TRBD1 is a possible D gene (5 bases). The CDR3 has 15 residues. V gave up 2 bases and J gave up 8 bases, with 18 bases separating them. CDR1 and CDR2 (germline): MNHNY, SVGAGI (reference sequence).

V and J are TRBV9 and TRBJ2-1; 14 bases are a match to TRBD2. The V gene end was trimmed by 1 base and the J gene end by 8 bases; junction bases not matched to a gene: 5. The CDR3 loop spans 16 amino acids. Germline V gene lookup returns CDR1 SGDLS and CDR2 YYNGEE. CDR3 in amino acids: CASSVPRLAGGDEQFF. CDR3 nucleotides: TGTGCCAGCAGCGTACCCCGACTAGCGGGAGGGGATGAGCAGTTCTTC.

The chain has TRBV19 and TRBJ1-1; D is undetermined. Deletions cut 5 bases from V and 5 bases from J, with 15 bases between. The CDR3 covers 14 residues. Germline V gives CDR1 LNHDA, CDR2 SQIVND (reference sequence). CDR3 coding DNA: TGTGCCAGTAGTTCCACCCCGAGCGTAACTGAAGCTTTCTTT. Translation: CASSSTPSVTEAFF.

The CDR3 region is CASSLVLAGGLEQYF. DNA of the CDR3: TGTGCCAGCAGTTTGGTACTAGCGGGAGGGCTTGAGCAGTACTTC. The chain has TRBV28 and TRBJ2-7; 13 bases agree with TRBD2. The CDR3 length is 15 residues. Trimming removed 3 bases from V and 7 bases from J; junction bases left unmatched: 6. Germline V gene data show CDR1 as MDHEN and CDR2 as SYDVKM.

The chain uses TRBV7-6 and TRBJ1-1, with D possibly TRBD1 on 6 matching bases. Trimming removed 5 bases at V and 9 bases at J, with 19 bases between. This CDR3 has 14 residues. Germline CDR1 reads SGHVS; CDR2 reads FNYEAQ. The CDR3 region is CASSTYTGKGKAFF. CDR3 nucleotide sequence: TGTGCCAGCAGCACGTATACAGGGAAGGGTAAAGCTTTCTTT. Filled out from reference TRBV7-6 and TRBJ1-1, the complete variable domain reads GAGVSQSPRYKVTKRGQDVALRCDPISGHVSLYWYRQALGQGPEFLTYFNYEAQQDKSGLPNDRFSAERPEGSISTLTIQRTEQRDSAMYRCASSTYTGKGKAFFGQGTRLTVV.

The rearrangement uses TRBV19 and TRBJ1-6, with D perhaps matching TRBD1 (5 bases). Germline V CDR1 and CDR2: LNHDA, SQIVND (reference sequence). V was pared by 7 bases and J by 7 bases, with 14 bases between. The CDR3 is 14 residues long. The CDR3 is CASNDSPENSPLHF. The DNA for the CDR3 is TGTGCCAGTAATGACAGCCCGGAAAATTCACCCCTCCACTTT.

The V gene is TRBV6-5, the J gene TRBJ2-7, with unresolved D. The CDR3 runs to 14 residues. V lost 10 bases, J lost 6 bases, and 22 bases lay in between. Germline lookup yields CDR1 MNHEY and CDR2 SVGAGI. The CDR3, as DNA: TGTGCCACTACCGTACGCCAAGGCGGCGGCGAGCAGTACTTC. It codes for CATTVRQGGGEQYF.

In the case of this clone: One junction end does not reproduce the germline sequence, and a read error may be involved. The chain carries TRBV19 and TRBJ1-2; unclear D gene. The CDR3 is made up of 11 amino acids. CDR1 LNHDA and CDR2 SQIVND come from the germline V gene (reference sequence). CDR3 sequence reads: CASRTNFGYTF. The CDR3 bases are TGTGCCAGTAGAACCAACTTTGGCTACACCTTC.

The CDR3 here is CASSQAGELFF. The DNA for the CDR3 is TGTGCCAGCTCCCAGGCCGGGGAGCTGTTTTTT. The gene calls are TRBV18 and TRBJ2-2; the D is unclear. This CDR3 spans 11 amino acids. The germline CDR1 and CDR2 sequences are KGHSH and LQKENI. Trimming shortened V by 6 bases and J by 6 bases, and 5 bases separated the two germline ends.